This paragraph covers one TCR beta chain sequence. Its target is not known. A junction end diverges from the germline sequence, so it may reflect a read error. The data belong to a study of a mutant IDH1 vaccine in newly diagnosed glioma. Method: immunoSEQ multiplex PCR; TCRdb's copy keeps in-frame clones and lacks some. The sample gives about 65,000 clones, approximately 80% of which show up once; 5% to 7% is in the top ten. As to time point: week 35, safety follow-up. A 20-mer mutant IDH1 peptide at 300 ug was injected subcutaneously with topical imiquimod. This receptor was identified in a middle-aged man with glioma. Material: PBMCs, obtained from a glioma patient whose treatment included an IDH1 peptide vaccine.

The CDR3 region is CASSPPSEGSEVF. The CDR3 DNA reads as TGTGCCAGCAGTCCGCCTTCGGAGGGGTCCGAGGTCTTC. The chain recombines TRBV6-1 with TRBJ2-1; possible D gene TRBD2, 6 bases. Per germline, CDR1 MNHNS and CDR2 SASEGT. This CDR3 contains 13 residues.